A single TCR beta chain is shown here with its context. Its antigen is unknown. V lost 5 bases and J lost 7, with 23 bases in between. Germline V gene lookup returns CDR1 SNHLY and CDR2 FYNNEI. The CDR3 is made up of 16 amino acids. The sample belongs to a study of CD8 T cells in ankylosing spondylitis. Study-level results: Seemingly characteristic of ankylosing spondylitis blood was a TCR beta motif consisting of 7 or 8 highly homologous variants. As for the disease-linked clones, they showed a CD8+ phenotype and occurred at relatively low frequencies in peripheral blood. Earlier work had already found some motif variants in reactive arthritis synovial fluid and blood. Significant enrichment of disease-linked clones was reported in matched ankylosing spondylitis synovial fluid.

TCRdb processed the 5' RACE reads anew with MiXCR; each CDR3 protein has one entry. This repertoire shows approximately 400,000 distinct CDR3 sequences, over 15% found once; its top ten account for over 0.9%. This chain uses TRBV2 with TRBJ1-2; possible D gene TRBD1, 6 bases. Sequencing used blood, either unsorted or a sorted T cell fraction (not recorded which). This TCR derives from a male donor with ankylosing spondylitis. This CDR3 is CASSLGGGPRRGGYTF. The DNA for the CDR3 is TGTGCCAGCAGTCTGGGGGGGGGCCCACGGAGAGGTGGCTACACCTTC.